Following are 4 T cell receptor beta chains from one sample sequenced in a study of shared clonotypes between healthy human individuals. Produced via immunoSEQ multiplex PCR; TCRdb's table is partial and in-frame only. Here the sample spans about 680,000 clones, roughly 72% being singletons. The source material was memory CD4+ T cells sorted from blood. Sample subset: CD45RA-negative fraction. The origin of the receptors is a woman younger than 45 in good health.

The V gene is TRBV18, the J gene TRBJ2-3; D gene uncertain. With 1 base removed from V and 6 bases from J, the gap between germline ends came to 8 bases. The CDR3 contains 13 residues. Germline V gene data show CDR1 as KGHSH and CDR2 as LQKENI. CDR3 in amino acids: CASSPQSTDTQYF. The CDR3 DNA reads TGTGCCAGCTCACCACAATCGACCGATACGCAGTATTTT. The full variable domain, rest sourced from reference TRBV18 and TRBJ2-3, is NAGVMQNPRHLVRRRGQEARLRCSPMKGHSHVYWYRQLPEEGLKFMVYLQKENIIDESGMPKERFSAEFPKEGPSILRIQQVVRGDSAAYFCASSPQSTDTQYFGPGTRLTVL.

CDR3 sequence: CASSQDGGQPQHF. The CDR3 DNA reads as TGTGCCAGCAGCCAAGATGGGGGCCAGCCCCAGCATTTT. The chain links TRBV4-2 to TRBJ1-5; tentative D call: TRBD1 (6 bases). The CDR3 is 13 amino acids. The V end lost 0 bases, the J end lost 7 bases, and 7 bases lay between the germline ends. CDR1 and CDR2 from the germline V gene are LGHNA and YNFKEQ.

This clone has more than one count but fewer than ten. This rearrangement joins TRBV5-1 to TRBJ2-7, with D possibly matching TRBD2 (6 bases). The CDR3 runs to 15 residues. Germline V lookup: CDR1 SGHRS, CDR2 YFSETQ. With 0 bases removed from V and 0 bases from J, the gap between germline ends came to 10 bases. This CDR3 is CASSLGDLSSYEQYF. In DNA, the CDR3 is TGCGCCAGCAGCTTGGGGGACTTAAGCTCCTACGAGCAGTACTTC. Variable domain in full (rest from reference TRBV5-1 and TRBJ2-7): KAGVTQTPRYLIKTRGQQVTLSCSPISGHRSVSWYQQTPGQGLQFLFEYFSETQRNKGNFPGRFSGRQFSNSRSEMNVSTLELGDSALYLCASSLGDLSSYEQYFGPGTRLTVT.

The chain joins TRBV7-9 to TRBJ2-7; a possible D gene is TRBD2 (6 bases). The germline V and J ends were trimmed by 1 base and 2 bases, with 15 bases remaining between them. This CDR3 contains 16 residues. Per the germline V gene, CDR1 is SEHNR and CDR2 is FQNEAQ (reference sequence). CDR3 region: CASSLEAGGLTYEQYF. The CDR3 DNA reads TGTGCCAGCAGCTTAGAGGCCGGAGGGCTGACCTACGAGCAGTACTTC.